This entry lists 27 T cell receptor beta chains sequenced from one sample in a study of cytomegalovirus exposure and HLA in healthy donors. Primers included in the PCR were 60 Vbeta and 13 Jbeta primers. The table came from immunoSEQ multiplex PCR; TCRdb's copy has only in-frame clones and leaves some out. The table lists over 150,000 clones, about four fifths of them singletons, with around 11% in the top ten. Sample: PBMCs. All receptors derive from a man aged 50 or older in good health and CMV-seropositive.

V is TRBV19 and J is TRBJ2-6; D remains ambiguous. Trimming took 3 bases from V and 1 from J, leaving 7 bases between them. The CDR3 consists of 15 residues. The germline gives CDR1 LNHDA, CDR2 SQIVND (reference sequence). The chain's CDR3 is CASSIRSSGANVLTF. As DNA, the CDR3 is TGTGCCAGTAGTATTAGGAGTTCTGGGGCCAACGTCCTGACTTTC. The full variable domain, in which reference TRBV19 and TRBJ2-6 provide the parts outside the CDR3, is DGGITQSPKYLFRKEGQNVTLSCEQNLNHDAMYWYRQDPGQGLRLIYYSQIVNDFQKGDIAEGYSVSREKKESFPLTVTSAQKNPTAFYLCASSIRSSGANVLTFGAGSRLTVL.

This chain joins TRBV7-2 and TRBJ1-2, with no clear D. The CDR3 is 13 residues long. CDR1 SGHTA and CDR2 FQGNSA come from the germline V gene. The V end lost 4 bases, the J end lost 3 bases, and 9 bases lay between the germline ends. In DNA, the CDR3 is TGTGCCAGCAGCTCTTTTTCGGACTATGGCTACACCTTC. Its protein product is CASSSFSDYGYTF. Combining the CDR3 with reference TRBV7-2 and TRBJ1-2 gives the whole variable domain GAGVSQSPSNKVTEKGKDVELRCDPISGHTALYWYRQSLGQGLEFLIYFQGNSAPDKSGLPSDRFSAERTGGSVSTLTIQRTQQEDSAVYLCASSSFSDYGYTFGSGTRLTVV.

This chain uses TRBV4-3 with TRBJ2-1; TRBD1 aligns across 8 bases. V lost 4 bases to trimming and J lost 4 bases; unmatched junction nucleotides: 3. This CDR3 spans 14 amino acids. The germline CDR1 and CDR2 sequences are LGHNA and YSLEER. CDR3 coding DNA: TGCGCCAGCAGCCGGACAGGGAGGTACAATGAGCAGTTCTTC. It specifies CASSRTGRYNEQFF.

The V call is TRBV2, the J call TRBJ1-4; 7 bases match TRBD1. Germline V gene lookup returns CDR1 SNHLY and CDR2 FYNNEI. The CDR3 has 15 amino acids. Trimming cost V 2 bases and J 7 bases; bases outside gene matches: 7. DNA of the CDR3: TGTGCCAGCAGTGAATTGGGCAGGGGGAGTGAAAAACTGTTTTTT. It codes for CASSELGRGSEKLFF.

The chain's CDR3 is CASSVGGTSGFTEQYF. In DNA form, the CDR3 reads TGTGCCAGCAGCGTAGGAGGGACTAGCGGGTTCACCGAGCAGTACTTC. The rearrangement links TRBV9 to TRBJ2-7, with 12 bases identical to TRBD2. The CDR3 is 16 residues long. Germline V gene sequence: CDR1 SGDLS, CDR2 YYNGEE. The J segment lost 6 bases and the V segment lost 0 bases, leaving 7 bases of the junction unmatched.

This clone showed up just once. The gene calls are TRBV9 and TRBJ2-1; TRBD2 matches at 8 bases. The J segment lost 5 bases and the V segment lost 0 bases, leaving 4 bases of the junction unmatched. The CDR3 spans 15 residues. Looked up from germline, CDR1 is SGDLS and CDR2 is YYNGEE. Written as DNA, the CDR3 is TGTGCCAGCAGCGTAGTGGGGACTAGGGACAATGAGCAGTTCTTC. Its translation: CASSVVGTRDNEQFF.

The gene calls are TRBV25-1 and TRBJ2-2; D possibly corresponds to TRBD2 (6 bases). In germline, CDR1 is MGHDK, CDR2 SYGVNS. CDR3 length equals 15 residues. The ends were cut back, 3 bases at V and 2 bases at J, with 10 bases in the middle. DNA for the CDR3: TGTGCCAGCAGTGAGACTAGTTATAACACCGGGGAGCTGTTTTTT. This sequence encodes CASSETSYNTGELFF.

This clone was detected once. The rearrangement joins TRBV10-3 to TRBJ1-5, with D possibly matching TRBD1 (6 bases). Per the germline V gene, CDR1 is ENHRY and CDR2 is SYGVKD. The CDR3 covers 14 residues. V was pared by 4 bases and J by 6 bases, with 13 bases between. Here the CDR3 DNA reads TGTGCCATCAGTGGAGACAGGATAGGTCAGCCCCAGCATTTT. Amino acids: CAISGDRIGQPQHF.

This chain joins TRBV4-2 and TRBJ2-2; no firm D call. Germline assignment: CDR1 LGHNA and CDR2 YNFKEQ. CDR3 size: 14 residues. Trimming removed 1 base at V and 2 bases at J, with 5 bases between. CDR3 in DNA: TGTGCCAGCAGCCAAGGTCTAAACACCGGGGAGCTGTTTTTT. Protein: CASSQGLNTGELFF.

The CDR3 bases are TGTGCCTGGAGTCGACAGGGCGACACTGAAGCTTTCTTT. Translating it yields CAWSRQGDTEAFF. The rearrangement links TRBV30 to TRBJ1-1; 7 bases are shared with TRBD1. V lost 2 bases to trimming and J lost 3 bases; unmatched junction nucleotides: 3. CDR1 and CDR2 from the germline V gene are GTSNPN and SVGIG (reference sequence). The CDR3 is made up of 13 amino acids. The whole variable domain, remainder taken from reference TRBV30 and TRBJ1-1, is SQTIHQWPATLVQPVGSPLSLECTVEGTSNPNLYWYRQAAGRGLQLLFYSVGIGQISSEVPQNLSASRPQDRQFILSSKKLLLSDSGFYLCAWSRQGDTEAFFGQGTRLTVV.

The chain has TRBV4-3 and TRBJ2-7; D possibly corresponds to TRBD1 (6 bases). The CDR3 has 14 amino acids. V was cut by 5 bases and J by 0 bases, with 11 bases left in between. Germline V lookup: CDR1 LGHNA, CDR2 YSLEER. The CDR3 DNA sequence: TGCGCCAGCAGCGAAACAGGGATCTCCTACGAGCAGTACTTC. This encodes CASSETGISYEQYF.

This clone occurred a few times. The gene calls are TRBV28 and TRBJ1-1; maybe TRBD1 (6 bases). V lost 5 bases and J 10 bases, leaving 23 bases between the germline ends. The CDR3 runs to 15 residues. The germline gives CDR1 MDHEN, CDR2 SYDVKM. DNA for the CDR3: TGTGCCAGCAGTCCCCGCCCCCGGGACACGTCTGGAGCTTTCTTT. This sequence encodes CASSPRPRDTSGAFF.

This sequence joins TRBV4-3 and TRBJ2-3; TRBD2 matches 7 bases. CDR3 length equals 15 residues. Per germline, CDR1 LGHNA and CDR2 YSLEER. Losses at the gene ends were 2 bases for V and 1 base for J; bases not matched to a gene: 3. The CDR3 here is CASSQSSGGTDTQYF. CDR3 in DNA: TGCGCCAGCAGCCAATCTAGCGGTGGCACAGATACGCAGTATTTT.

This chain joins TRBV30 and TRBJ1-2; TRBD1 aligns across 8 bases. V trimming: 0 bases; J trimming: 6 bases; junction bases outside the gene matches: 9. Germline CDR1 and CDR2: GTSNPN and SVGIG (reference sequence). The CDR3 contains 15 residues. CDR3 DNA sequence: TGTGCCTGGAGTGTACAGTTGGGACAGGCCGATGGCTACACCTTC. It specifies CAWSVQLGQADGYTF.

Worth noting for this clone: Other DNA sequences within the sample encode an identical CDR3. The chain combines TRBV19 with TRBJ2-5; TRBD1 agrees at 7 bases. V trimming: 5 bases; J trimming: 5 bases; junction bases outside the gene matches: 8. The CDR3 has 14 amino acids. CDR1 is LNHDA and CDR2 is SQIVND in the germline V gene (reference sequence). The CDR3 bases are TGTGCCAGTAGTTCCACAGGGGTAGGGGAGACCCAGTACTTC. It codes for CASSSTGVGETQYF.

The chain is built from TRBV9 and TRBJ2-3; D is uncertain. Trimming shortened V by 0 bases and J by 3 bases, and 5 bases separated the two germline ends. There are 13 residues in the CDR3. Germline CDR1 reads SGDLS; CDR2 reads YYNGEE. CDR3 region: CASSVAVTDTQYF. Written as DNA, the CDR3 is TGTGCCAGCAGCGTAGCCGTGACAGATACGCAGTATTTT.

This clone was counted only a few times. This chain's CDR3 is CASSLSGQGVSYGYTF. For the CDR3, the DNA is TGTGCCAGCAGTTTATCGGGACAGGGGGTGAGCTATGGCTACACCTTC. The chain combines TRBV27 with TRBJ1-2; 11 bases align to TRBD1. Germline CDR1 and CDR2: MNHEY and SMNVEV (reference sequence). This CDR3 region has 16 residues. V shed 0 bases, J shed 4 bases, and the junction held 4 bases outside the gene matches.

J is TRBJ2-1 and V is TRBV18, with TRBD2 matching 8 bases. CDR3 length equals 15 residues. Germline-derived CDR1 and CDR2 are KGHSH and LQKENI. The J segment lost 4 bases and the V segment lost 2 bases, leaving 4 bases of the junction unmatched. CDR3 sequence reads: CASSPGGGTYNEQFF. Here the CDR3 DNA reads TGTGCCAGCTCACCAGGCGGGGGGACTTACAATGAGCAGTTCTTC.

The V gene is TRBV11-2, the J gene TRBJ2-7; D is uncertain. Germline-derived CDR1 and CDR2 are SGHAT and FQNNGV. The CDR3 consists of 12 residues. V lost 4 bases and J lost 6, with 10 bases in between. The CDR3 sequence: CASSSGVIEQYF. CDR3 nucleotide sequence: TGTGCCAGCAGCTCCGGTGTGATCGAGCAGTACTTC.

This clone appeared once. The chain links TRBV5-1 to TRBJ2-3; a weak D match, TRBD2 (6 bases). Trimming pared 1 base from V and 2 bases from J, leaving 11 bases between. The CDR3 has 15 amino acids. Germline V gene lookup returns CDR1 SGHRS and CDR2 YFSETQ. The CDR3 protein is CASSLWAGITDTQYF. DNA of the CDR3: TGCGCCAGCAGCTTGTGGGCGGGGATCACAGATACGCAGTATTTT.

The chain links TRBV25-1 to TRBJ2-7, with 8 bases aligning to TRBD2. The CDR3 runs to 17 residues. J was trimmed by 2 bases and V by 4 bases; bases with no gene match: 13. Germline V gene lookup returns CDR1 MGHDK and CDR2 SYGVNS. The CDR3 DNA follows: TGTGCCAGCAGTGGCTGGGGGAGCAGCGGGGGCACCTACGAGCAGTACTTC. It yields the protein CASSGWGSSGGTYEQYF.

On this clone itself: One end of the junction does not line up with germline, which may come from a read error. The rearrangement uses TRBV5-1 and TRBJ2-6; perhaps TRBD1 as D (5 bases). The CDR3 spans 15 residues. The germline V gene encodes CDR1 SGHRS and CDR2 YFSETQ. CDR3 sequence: CASSPASSGANGLTF. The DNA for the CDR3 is TGCGCCAGCAGCCCAGCGAGCTCTGGGGCCAACGGCCTGACTTTC.

The DNA of the CDR3 is TGTGCCAGCAGCCCGGGACAGAATAACTATGGCTACACCTTC. Translating it yields CASSPGQNNYGYTF. This chain uses TRBV9 with TRBJ1-2; 7 bases line up with TRBD1. This CDR3 spans 14 amino acids. V dropped 4 bases and J dropped 1; count of bases not matched to a gene: 4. CDR1 is SGDLS and CDR2 is YYNGEE in the germline V gene.

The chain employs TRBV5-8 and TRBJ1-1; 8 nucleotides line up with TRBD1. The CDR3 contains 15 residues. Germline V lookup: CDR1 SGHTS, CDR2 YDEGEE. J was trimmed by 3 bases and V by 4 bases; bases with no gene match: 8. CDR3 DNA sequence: TGTGCCAGCAGCCCAGGGACAGGTTCTGACACTGAAGCTTTCTTT. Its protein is CASSPGTGSDTEAFF.

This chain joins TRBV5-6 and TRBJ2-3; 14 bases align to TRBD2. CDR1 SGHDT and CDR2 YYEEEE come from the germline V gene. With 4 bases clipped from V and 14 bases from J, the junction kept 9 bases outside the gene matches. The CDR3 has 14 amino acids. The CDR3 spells CASSKGLAGARGYF. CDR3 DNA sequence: TGTGCCAGCAGCAAGGGACTAGCGGGGGCCCGCGGGTATTTT.

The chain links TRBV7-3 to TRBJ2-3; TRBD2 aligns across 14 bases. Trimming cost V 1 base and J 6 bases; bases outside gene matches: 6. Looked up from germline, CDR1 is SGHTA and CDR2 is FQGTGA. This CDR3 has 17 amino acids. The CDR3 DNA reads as TGTGCCAGCAGCTTAATGGGACTAGCGGGAGATGGGGATACGCAGTATTTT. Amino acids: CASSLMGLAGDGDTQYF.

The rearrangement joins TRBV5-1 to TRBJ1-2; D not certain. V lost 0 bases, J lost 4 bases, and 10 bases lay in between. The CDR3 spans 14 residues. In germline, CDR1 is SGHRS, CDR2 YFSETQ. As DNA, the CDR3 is TGCGCCAGCAGCTTGGTTACGACGGGCTATGGCTACACCTTC. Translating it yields CASSLVTTGYGYTF.